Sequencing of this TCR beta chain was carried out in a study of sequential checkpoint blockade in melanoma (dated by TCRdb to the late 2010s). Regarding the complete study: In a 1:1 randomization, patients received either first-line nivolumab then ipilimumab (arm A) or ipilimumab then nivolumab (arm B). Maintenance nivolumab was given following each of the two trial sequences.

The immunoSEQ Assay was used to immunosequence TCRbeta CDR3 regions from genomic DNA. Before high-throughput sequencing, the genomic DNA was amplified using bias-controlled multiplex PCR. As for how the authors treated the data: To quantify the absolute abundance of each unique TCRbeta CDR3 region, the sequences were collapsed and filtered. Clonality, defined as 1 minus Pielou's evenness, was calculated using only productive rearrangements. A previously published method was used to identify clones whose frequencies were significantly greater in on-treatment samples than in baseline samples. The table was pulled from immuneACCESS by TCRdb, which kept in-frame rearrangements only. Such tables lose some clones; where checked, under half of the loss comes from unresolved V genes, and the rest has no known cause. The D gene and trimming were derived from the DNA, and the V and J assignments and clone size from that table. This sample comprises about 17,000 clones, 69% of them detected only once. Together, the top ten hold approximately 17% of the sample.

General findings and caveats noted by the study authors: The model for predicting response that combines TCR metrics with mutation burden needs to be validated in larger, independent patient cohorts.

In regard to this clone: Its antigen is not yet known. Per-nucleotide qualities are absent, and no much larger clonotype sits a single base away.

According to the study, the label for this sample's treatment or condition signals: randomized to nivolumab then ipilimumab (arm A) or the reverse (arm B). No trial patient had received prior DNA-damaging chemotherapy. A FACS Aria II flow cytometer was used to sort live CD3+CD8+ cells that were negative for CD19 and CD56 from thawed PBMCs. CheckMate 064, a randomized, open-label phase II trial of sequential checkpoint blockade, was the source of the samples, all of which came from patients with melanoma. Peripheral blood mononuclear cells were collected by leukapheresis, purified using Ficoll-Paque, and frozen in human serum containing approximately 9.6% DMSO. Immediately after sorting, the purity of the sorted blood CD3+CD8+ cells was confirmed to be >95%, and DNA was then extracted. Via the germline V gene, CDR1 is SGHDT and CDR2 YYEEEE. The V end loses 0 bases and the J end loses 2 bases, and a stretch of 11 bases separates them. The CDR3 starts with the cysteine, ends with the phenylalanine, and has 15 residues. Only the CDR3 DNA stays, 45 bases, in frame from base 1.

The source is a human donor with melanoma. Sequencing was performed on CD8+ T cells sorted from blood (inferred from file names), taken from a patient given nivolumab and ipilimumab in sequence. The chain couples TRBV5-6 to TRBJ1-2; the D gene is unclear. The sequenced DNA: TGTGCCAGCAGCTTGGGGGCAGCCGCAAACTATGGCTACACCTTC. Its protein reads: CASSLGAAANYGYTF.